This T cell receptor (beta chain) was captured in a study of radiation and T cells in renal cell carcinoma. The sample's time point: baseline pretreatment blood. Regarding treatment: 15 Gy SBRT to primary tumor, nephrectomy 4 weeks later. The patient's renal cell carcinoma had clear cell pathology. Germline loops: CDR1 SGHRS, CDR2 YFSETQ. The CDR3 covers 15 residues. Trimming removed 0 bases at V and 1 base at J, with 8 bases between. TCRdb's table, derived via immunoSEQ multiplex PCR, lists solely in-frame clones and lacks some. The data contain about 140,000 clones, over 65% of them singletons. The material was blood, obtained from a patient whose treatment included radiotherapy and nephrectomy. This receptor was obtained from a woman aged 45-60 years with renal cell carcinoma. The V call is TRBV5-1, the J call TRBJ1-5, with D unclear. In DNA, the CDR3 is TGCGCCAGCAGCTTGGGCGACATAAGCAATCAGCCCCAGCATTTT. This codes for CASSLGDISNQPQHF.